The 29 T cell receptor beta chains below all came from one sample that was sequenced in a study of Graves' ophthalmopathy and Graves' hyperthyroidism. RNA transcripts served as template for amplifying TCR beta CDR3 sequences. First-round RT-PCR employed HTBI primers, with a second-round multiplex PCR after it. One entry per CDR3 protein, called by TCRdb with MiXCR from the multiplex PCR reads. The table has 650,000 to 800,000 distinct CDR3 sequences, about 38% seen once; the top ten hold more than 3%. What was sequenced was peripheral blood. The receptors were gathered from an adult man with Graves' ophthalmopathy.

This clonotype is deemed medium-sized. V is TRBV29-1 and J is TRBJ1-1; D perhaps matches TRBD1 (5 bases). The CDR3 contains 12 residues. Germline V lookup: CDR1 SQVTM, CDR2 ANQGSEA. CDR3 residues: CSARGVNTEAFF. The CDR3 region has the DNA TGCAGTGCGAGGGGAGTAAACACTGAAGCTTTCTTT.

About this clonotype itself: A read error may be the cause here, since a much bigger clone is one base away. This chain uses TRBV19 with TRBJ2-7; TRBD2 is a possible D gene (6 bases). The CDR3 spans 15 residues. Looked up from germline, CDR1 is LNHDA and CDR2 is SQIVND (reference sequence). CDR3 in amino acids: CASSIGAGLSYKQYF. CDR3 in DNA: TGTGCCAGTAGTATAGGCGCGGGGCTCTCCTACAAGCAGTACTTC.

This clonotype has at least ten counts. The V gene is TRBV19, the J gene TRBJ1-1; TRBD1 agrees at 8 bases. This CDR3 is 17 amino acids long. Trimming took 3 bases from V and 3 from J; bases not matched to a gene: 12. Looked up from germline, CDR1 is LNHDA and CDR2 is SQIVND (reference sequence). The CDR3 region is CASSILTRTGRYTEAFF. CDR3 in DNA: TGTGCCAGTAGTATTCTTACCCGGACAGGGCGGTACACTGAAGCTTTCTTT.

In this sample, this clonotype turned up once. It may be a read error: a sequence one base away is much more abundant. V is TRBV6-5 and J is TRBJ1-6; maybe TRBD1 (6 bases). The germline V gene encodes CDR1 MNHEY and CDR2 SVGAGI. This CDR3 spans 15 amino acids. The CDR3 DNA reads TGTACCAGCAGTTATTTTACAGGGAGGGATTCACCCCTCCACTTT. Its protein product is CTSSYFTGRDSPLHF.

This clonotype was observed many times. The rearrangement joins TRBV20-1 to TRBJ2-7; D could derive from TRBD1 or TRBD2 (5 bases each). The CDR3 length is 14 residues. Germline CDR1 DFQATT, CDR2 SNEGSKA (reference sequence). V lost 5 bases and J 2 bases, leaving 16 bases between the germline ends. The CDR3 nucleotides are TGCAGTGCTCCCAAGGGGACGTTAACCTACGAGCAGTACTTC. It yields the protein CSAPKGTLTYEQYF.

The V gene is TRBV2, the J gene TRBJ2-1, with 15 bases matching TRBD2. V lost 8 bases, J lost 6 bases, and 5 bases stayed unmatched. Germline V lookup: CDR1 SNHLY, CDR2 FYNNEI. This CDR3 region has 15 residues. CDR3: CASGGGLAGGNEQFF. In DNA form, the CDR3 reads TGTGCCAGCGGGGGGGGACTAGCGGGAGGCAATGAGCAGTTCTTC.

This rearrangement joins TRBV29-1 to TRBJ1-5, with D possibly being TRBD1 (6 bases). CDR3 length equals 12 residues. The ends were cut back, 8 bases at V and 6 bases at J, with 14 bases in the middle. CDR1 SQVTM and CDR2 ANQGSEA come from the germline V gene. The CDR3 is CSLDGGGQPQHF. CDR3 in DNA: TGCAGCTTGGACGGGGGCGGTCAGCCCCAGCATTTT.

This chain joins TRBV25-1 and TRBJ2-7; D is undetermined. CDR3 length: 11 residues. Looked up from germline, CDR1 is MGHDK and CDR2 is SYGVNS. The V end lost 1 base, the J end lost 9 bases, and 7 bases lay between the germline ends. CDR3 coding DNA: TGTGCCAGCAGTGAATTTGGTGGGCAGTACTTC. It specifies CASSEFGGQYF.

This chain links TRBV10-3 with TRBJ1-5, with D tentatively TRBD1 (5 bases). The CDR3 covers 15 residues. V was shortened by 5 bases and J by 1 base, with 12 bases between the two germline ends. The germline V gene has CDR1 ENHRY and CDR2 SYGVKD. CDR3 nucleotide sequence: TGTGCCATCAGTTACAAGGGGCCGAGCAATCAGCCCCAGCATTTT. The encoded protein is CAISYKGPSNQPQHF.

The V call is TRBV7-9, the J call TRBJ1-5, with D unresolved. Per germline, CDR1 SEHNR and CDR2 FQNEAQ (reference sequence). V was pared by 5 bases and J by 0 bases, with 23 bases between. This CDR3 is 19 amino acids long. This chain's CDR3 is CASSHYSIRGTPSNQPQHF. The CDR3 DNA reads as TGTGCCAGCAGCCACTATAGCATCCGGGGAACCCCTAGCAATCAGCCCCAGCATTTT.

This clonotype has a count of ten or more. The CDR3 nucleotides are TGTGCCAGTAGCCACGGACCCACTGAAGCTTTCTTT. Translation: CASSHGPTEAFF. V usage is TRBV19 and J usage is TRBJ1-1; D is uncertain. The germline V and J ends were trimmed by 6 bases and 4 bases, with 9 bases remaining between them. The CDR3 contains 12 residues. Germline V gene lookup returns CDR1 LNHDA and CDR2 SQIVND (reference sequence).

This clonotype was counted at least ten times. The chain's CDR3 is CASQVGQGNNSPLHF. As DNA, the CDR3 is TGTGCCTCGCAGGTTGGGCAGGGTAATAATTCACCCCTCCACTTT. This sequence joins TRBV19 and TRBJ1-6, with D maybe TRBD1 (5 bases). Trimming removed 11 bases at V and 5 bases at J, with 19 bases between. The CDR3 consists of 15 residues. Per germline, CDR1 LNHDA and CDR2 SQIVND (reference sequence).

The chain joins TRBV20-1 to TRBJ1-1; D ambiguous. Deletions cut 0 bases from V and 6 bases from J, with 14 bases between. The CDR3 sequence is 14 residues long. Germline-derived CDR1 and CDR2 are DFQATT and SNEGSKA (reference sequence). CDR3 sequence: CSARDPGLFPEAFF. DNA for the CDR3: TGCAGTGCTAGAGATCCAGGTCTTTTCCCTGAAGCTTTCTTT.

This clonotype was counted once. A read error may explain this, as a much larger clone is one base away. In DNA, the CDR3 is TGTGCCAGCAGCTTAGGGGAGGAGGAGCTGTTTTTT. This sequence encodes CASSLGEEELFF. The rearrangement joins TRBV7-9 to TRBJ2-2; D is possibly TRBD2 (6 bases). This CDR3 region has 12 residues. Between the trimmed V and J ends, which lost 1 base and 10 bases, there was a span of 7 bases. The V gene's germline CDR1 is SEHNR and CDR2 FQNEAQ (reference sequence).

This clonotype has a count of ten or more. This chain uses TRBV7-2 with TRBJ2-7; tentative D call: TRBD1 (6 bases). The CDR3 has 16 residues. Trimming left V 5 bases short and J 2 bases short, with 19 bases between. Germline CDR1 SGHTA, CDR2 FQGNSA. CDR3 amino acids: CASSTPGHTITYEQYF. The DNA of the CDR3 is TGTGCCAGCAGCACCCCGGGACACACCATAACCTACGAGCAGTACTTC.

The chain combines TRBV11-3 with TRBJ2-5, with TRBD1 identical over 8 bases. Losses at the gene ends were 5 bases for V and 0 bases for J; bases not matched to a gene: 5. The CDR3 length is 15 residues. From germline, CDR1 is SGHNT and CDR2 YENEEA. CDR3 sequence: CASSTGQGYQETQYF. CDR3 DNA: TGTGCCAGCAGCACCGGACAGGGCTACCAAGAGACCCAGTACTTC.

DNA for the CDR3: TGTGCCAGCAGTGAACTAGCGGCCAGCACAGATACGCAGTATTTT. It encodes CASSELAASTDTQYF. The rearrangement joins TRBV2 to TRBJ2-3; 7 bases map to TRBD2. The CDR3 is 15 amino acids. J gave up 0 bases and V 2 bases, and 2 bases lay outside the gene matches. The germline V gene has CDR1 SNHLY and CDR2 FYNNEI.

This clonotype was found many times. In DNA, the CDR3 is TGTGCCAGCAGCTTCTCCCTCGGGGCAGCCCCTAATTCACCCCTCCACTTT. Protein product: CASSFSLGAAPNSPLHF. The chain joins TRBV7-2 to TRBJ1-6; TRBD1 might be the D (5 bases). This CDR3 region has 17 residues. V was pared by 3 bases and J by 6 bases, with 18 bases between. Germline lookup yields CDR1 SGHTA and CDR2 FQGNSA.

The rearrangement links TRBV25-1 to TRBJ1-1; D unresolved. Trimming removed 6 bases at V and 1 base at J, with 15 bases between. Germline assignment: CDR1 MGHDK and CDR2 SYGVNS. The CDR3 contains 15 residues. CDR3 sequence reads: CASSQEWVGNTEAFF. CDR3 bases: TGTGCCAGCAGCCAAGAATGGGTGGGGAACACTGAAGCTTTCTTT.

This clonotype was seen many times. The chain uses TRBV12-3 or TRBV12-4 and TRBJ2-7; TRBD1 aligns across 8 bases. CDR3 length: 15 residues. V lost 6 bases to trimming and J lost 5 bases; unmatched junction nucleotides: 12. Written as DNA, the CDR3 is TGTGCCAGCAGCCGAGCCCGGACAGGGATGCACGAGCAGTACTTC. Amino acids: CASSRARTGMHEQYF.

The chain combines TRBV11-2 with TRBJ1-1; 12 bases match TRBD1. The germline gives CDR1 SGHAT, CDR2 FQNNGV. J gave up 6 bases and V 5 bases, and 13 bases lay outside the gene matches. The CDR3 totals 17 residues. The CDR3 coding sequence is TGTGCCAGCAGCCAAGATGGGACAGGGGGCTATTTCCCTGAAGCTTTCTTT. As protein: CASSQDGTGGYFPEAFF.

This CDR3 reads CASSQDRVGGNTIYF. The CDR3 DNA follows: TGTGCCAGCAGCCAAGACAGGGTCGGGGGAAACACCATATATTTT. The chain is built from TRBV7-3 and TRBJ1-3; 7 positions agree with TRBD1. V dropped 5 bases and J dropped 4; count of bases not matched to a gene: 8. The CDR3 is made up of 15 amino acids. Germline-derived CDR1 and CDR2 are SGHTA and FQGTGA. The entire variable domain, with the rest obtained from reference TRBV7-3 and TRBJ1-3, is as follows: GAGVSQTPSNKVTEKGKYVELRCDPISGHTALYWYRQSLGQGPEFLIYFQGTGAADDSGLPNDRFFAVRPEGSVSTLKIQRTERGDSAVYLCASSQDRVGGNTIYFGEGSWLTVV.

V gene TRBV10-3 combines with J gene TRBJ1-2, with 9 bases lining up with TRBD1. The germline CDR1 and CDR2 sequences are ENHRY and SYGVKD. The trim removed 4 bases at V and 4 bases at J, leaving 10 bases unmatched. The CDR3 sequence is 16 residues long. The CDR3 DNA reads TGTGCCATCAGTGCCACGCCGGGACAGGGACCCTATGGCTACACCTTC. Translated: CAISATPGQGPYGYTF.

This chain links TRBV15 with TRBJ2-7; D not certain. The CDR3 runs to 14 residues. The V end was cut by 7 bases, the J end by 7 bases, with 20 bases between. Germline assignment: CDR1 LNHNV and CDR2 YYDKDF (reference sequence). CDR3 protein: CATTHLGKGNEQYF. As DNA, the CDR3 is TGTGCCACCACCCATCTGGGGAAAGGAAATGAGCAGTACTTC.

This clonotype was seen many times. The gene calls are TRBV2 and TRBJ2-7; the match to TRBD2 covers 13 bases. CDR1 SNHLY and CDR2 FYNNEI come from the germline V gene. V lost 7 bases to trimming and J lost 2 bases; unmatched junction nucleotides: 2. The length of the CDR3 is 14 residues. CDR3: CASKGLAGTYEQYF. Written as DNA, the CDR3 is TGTGCCAGCAAGGGACTAGCGGGAACCTACGAGCAGTACTTC. The full variable domain, in which reference TRBV2 and TRBJ2-7 provide the parts outside the CDR3, is EPEVTQTPSHQVTQMGQEVILRCVPISNHLYFYWYRQILGQKVEFLVSFYNNEISEKSEIFDDQFSVERPDGSNFTLKIRSTKLEDSAMYFCASKGLAGTYEQYFGPGTRLTVT.

The rearrangement joins TRBV10-3 to TRBJ1-5; TRBD1 is a possible D gene (6 bases). The CDR3 contains 13 residues. Germline V gene sequence: CDR1 ENHRY, CDR2 SYGVKD. The V and J ends lost 2 bases and 9 bases respectively, with 11 bases between them. The CDR3 DNA sequence: TGTGCCATCAGTGAGAAGGGGGGTTGGCCCCAGCATTTT. As protein: CAISEKGGWPQHF.

At least ten counts were recorded for this clonotype. V usage is TRBV30 and J usage is TRBJ1-6, with D unresolved. Germline V lookup: CDR1 GTSNPN, CDR2 SVGIG (reference sequence). V lost 5 bases, J lost 9 bases, and 11 bases lay in between. The CDR3 runs to 12 residues. CDR3 sequence: CAWGRTVSPLHF. CDR3 DNA sequence: TGTGCCTGGGGAAGGACTGTTTCACCCCTCCACTTT.

A remark on this clonotype: Its ends do not fully match the called genes, so a read error is possible. The genes are TRBV5-6 and TRBJ2-5; no definite D call. CDR3 length equals 13 residues. CDR1 and CDR2 (germline): SGHDT, YYEEEE. Here the CDR3 reads CASSLETDEIQYF. CDR3 coding DNA: TGTGCCAGCAGCTTGGAGACGGATGAGATCCAGTACTTC.

This clonotype was detected ten times or more. The chain couples TRBV12-3 or TRBV12-4 to TRBJ1-5, with D possibly TRBD1 on 5 matching bases. Trimming pared 0 bases from V and 6 bases from J, leaving 12 bases between. This CDR3 contains 15 residues. The CDR3 DNA sequence: TGTGCCAGCAGTTTAGCGGGGACGGTTCGTCAGCCCCAGCATTTT. Translated: CASSLAGTVRQPQHF.